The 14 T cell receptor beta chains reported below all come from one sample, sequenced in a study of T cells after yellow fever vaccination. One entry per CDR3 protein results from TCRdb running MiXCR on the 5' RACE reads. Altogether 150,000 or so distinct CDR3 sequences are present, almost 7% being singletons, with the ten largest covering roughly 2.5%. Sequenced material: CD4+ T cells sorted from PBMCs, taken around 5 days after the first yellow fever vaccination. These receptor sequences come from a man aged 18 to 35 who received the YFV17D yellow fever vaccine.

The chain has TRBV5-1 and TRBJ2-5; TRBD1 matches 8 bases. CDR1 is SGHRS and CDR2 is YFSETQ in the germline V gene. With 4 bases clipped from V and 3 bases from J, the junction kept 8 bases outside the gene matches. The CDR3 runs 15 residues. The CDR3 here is CASSRAGQGKETQYF. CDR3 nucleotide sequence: TGCGCCAGCAGCAGAGCCGGACAGGGTAAAGAGACCCAGTACTTC.

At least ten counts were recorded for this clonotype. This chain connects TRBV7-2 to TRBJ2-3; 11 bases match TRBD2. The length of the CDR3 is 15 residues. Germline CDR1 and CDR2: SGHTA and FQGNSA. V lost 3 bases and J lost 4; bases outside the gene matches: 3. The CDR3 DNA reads TGTGCCAGCAGCTTCCAACTAGCGGGGGCAGATACGCAGTATTTT. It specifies CASSFQLAGADTQYF.

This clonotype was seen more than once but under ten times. CDR3 bases: TGTGCCAGCAGCATAGGTGGCCACTCCTACGAGCAGTACTTC. Encoded protein: CASSIGGHSYEQYF. This chain joins TRBV6-2 or TRBV6-3 and TRBJ2-7; no reliable D call. Trimming shortened V by 6 bases and J by 0 bases, and 12 bases separated the two germline ends. In germline, CDR1 is MNHEY, CDR2 SVGEGT. The CDR3 consists of 14 residues.

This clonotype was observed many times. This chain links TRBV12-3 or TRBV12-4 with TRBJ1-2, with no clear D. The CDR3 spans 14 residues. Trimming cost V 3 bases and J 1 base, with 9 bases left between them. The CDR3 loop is CASSFSSHNYGYTF. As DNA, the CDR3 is TGTGCCAGCAGTTTTTCATCCCATAACTATGGCTACACCTTC.

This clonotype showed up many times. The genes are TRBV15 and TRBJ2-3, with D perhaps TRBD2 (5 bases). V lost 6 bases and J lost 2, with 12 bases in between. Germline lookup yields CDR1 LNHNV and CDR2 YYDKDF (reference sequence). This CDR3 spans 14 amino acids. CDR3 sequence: CATRQADLTDTQYF. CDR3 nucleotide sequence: TGTGCCACCAGGCAAGCGGACCTCACAGATACGCAGTATTTT.

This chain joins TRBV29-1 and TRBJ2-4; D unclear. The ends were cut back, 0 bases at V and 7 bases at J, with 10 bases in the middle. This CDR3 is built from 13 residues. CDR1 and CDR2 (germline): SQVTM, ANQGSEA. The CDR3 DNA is TGCAGCGTTGAAGAAGAGGAAGGGAACATTCAGTACTTC. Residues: CSVEEEEGNIQYF.

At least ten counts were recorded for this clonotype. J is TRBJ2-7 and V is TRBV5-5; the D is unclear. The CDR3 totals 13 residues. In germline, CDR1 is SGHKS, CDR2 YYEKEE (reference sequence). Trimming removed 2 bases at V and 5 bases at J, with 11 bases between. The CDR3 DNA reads TGTGCCAGCAGCTTACTTAGAACCCACGAGCAGTACTTC. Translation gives CASSLLRTHEQYF.

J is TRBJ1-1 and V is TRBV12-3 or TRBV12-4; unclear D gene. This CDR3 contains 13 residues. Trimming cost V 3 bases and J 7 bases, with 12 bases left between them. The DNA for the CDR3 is TGTGCCAGCAGTTTTGAAGAATCGGGTGAAGCTTTCTTT. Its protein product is CASSFEESGEAFF.

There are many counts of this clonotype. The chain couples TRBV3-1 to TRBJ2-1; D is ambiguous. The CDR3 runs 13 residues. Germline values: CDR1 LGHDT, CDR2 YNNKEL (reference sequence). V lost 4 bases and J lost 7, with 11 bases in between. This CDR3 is CASSPIGWNEQFF. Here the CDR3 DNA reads TGTGCCAGCAGCCCTATCGGCTGGAATGAGCAGTTCTTC.

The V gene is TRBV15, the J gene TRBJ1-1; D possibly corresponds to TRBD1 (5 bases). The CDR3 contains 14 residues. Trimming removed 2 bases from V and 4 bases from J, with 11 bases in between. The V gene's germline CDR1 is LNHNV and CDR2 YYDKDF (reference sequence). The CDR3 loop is CATSRSTGGTEAFF. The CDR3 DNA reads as TGTGCCACCAGCAGATCGACGGGGGGCACTGAAGCTTTCTTT.

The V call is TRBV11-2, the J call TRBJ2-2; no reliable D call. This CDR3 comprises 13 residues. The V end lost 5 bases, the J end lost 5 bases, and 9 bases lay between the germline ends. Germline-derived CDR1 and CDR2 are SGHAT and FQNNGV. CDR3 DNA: TGTGCCAGCAGCCCTACCGGGACCGGGGAGCTGTTTTTT. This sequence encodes CASSPTGTGELFF.

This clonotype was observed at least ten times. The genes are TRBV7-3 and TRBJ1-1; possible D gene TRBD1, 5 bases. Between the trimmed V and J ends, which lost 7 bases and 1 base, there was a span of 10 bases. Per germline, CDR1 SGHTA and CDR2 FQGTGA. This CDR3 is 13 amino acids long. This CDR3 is CASKGTPNTEAFF. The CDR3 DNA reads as TGTGCCAGCAAGGGGACGCCGAACACTGAAGCTTTCTTT.

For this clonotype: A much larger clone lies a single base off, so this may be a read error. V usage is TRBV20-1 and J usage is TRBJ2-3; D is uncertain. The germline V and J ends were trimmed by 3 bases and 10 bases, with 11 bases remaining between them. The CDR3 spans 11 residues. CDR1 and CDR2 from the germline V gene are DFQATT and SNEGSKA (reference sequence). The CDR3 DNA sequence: TGCAGTGCTAGGGGGAAACGCGCGCAGTATTTT. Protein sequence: CSARGKRAQYF.

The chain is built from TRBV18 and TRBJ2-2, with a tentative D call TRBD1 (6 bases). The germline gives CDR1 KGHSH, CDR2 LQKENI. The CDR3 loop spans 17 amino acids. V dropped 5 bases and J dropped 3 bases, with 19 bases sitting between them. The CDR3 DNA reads TGTGCCAGCTCAGCTTACGGAGCAGGGGCGGACACCGGGGAGCTGTTTTTT. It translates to CASSAYGAGADTGELFF.